The subject of this entry is one T cell receptor (beta chain). The antigen is undetermined. This record belongs to a study of T cell repertoires in aging, cancer and after chemotherapy. Study context: Paired samples before and after chemotherapy came from glioblastoma patients receiving temozolomide-based therapy. The full dataset contained 9.1 million or so TCR reads.

The length of the CDR3 is 14 residues. CDR1 is MNHEY and CDR2 is SMNVEV in the germline V gene (reference sequence). V was pared by 5 bases and J by 0 bases, with 10 bases between. General study points: Compared with age-matched healthy donors, untreated hematological or solid cancer patients showed higher blood TCR clonality. Across the chemotherapy interval, each cancer cohort showed higher median generation probability, suggesting thymic rebound.

Peripheral blood genomic DNA, not sorted cells or RNA, was the template. Rearranged V-D-J TRB sequences were amplified with a mixed TRB-A/B primer pool. TCRdb redid the calling of the multiplex PCR reads with MiXCR, one entry per CDR3 protein. The data contain some 2,800 distinct CDR3 sequences, about a third of them singletons. The chain has TRBV27 and TRBJ1-1, with a possible D match to TRBD1 (5 bases). The source of this sequence is a human donor with a solid tumor. Material for sequencing was blood. CDR3 nucleotides: TGTGCCAGCAGTCCCGGGGCCTTGAACACTGAAGCTTTCTTT. Translating gives CASSPGALNTEAFF.